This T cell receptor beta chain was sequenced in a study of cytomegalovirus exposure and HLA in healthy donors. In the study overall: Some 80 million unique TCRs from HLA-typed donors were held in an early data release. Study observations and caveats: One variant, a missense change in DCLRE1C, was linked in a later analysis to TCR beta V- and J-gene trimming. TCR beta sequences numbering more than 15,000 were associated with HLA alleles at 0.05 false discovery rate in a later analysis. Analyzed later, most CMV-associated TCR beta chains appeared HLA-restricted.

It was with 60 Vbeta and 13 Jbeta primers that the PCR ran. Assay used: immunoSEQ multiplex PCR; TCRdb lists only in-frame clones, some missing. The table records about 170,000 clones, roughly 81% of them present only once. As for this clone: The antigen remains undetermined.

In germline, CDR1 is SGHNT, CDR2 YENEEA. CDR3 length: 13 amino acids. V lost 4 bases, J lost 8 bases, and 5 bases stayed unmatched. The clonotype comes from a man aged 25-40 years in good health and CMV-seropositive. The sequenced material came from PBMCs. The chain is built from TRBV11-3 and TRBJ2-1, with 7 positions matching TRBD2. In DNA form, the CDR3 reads TGTGCCAGCAGCTCTTTTCGGGAGGATGAGCAGTTCTTC. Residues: CASSSFREDEQFF.